Listed here are 4 T cell receptor beta chains from one sample, sequenced in a study of cytomegalovirus exposure and HLA in healthy donors. Use of 60 Vbeta and 13 Jbeta primers characterized the PCR. The data were produced by immunoSEQ multiplex PCR, yet TCRdb's version contains in-frame clones alone and is incomplete. The sample has about 120,000 clones, 75% to 90% seen once. Sequences were obtained from PBMCs. The receptors come from a man in his thirties or forties in good health and CMV-seronegative.

This clone was counted once. The chain links TRBV9 to TRBJ1-1, with D perhaps TRBD1 (6 bases). The CDR3 is 16 amino acids. Germline values: CDR1 SGDLS, CDR2 YYNGEE. Deletions cut 0 bases from V and 5 bases from J, with 17 bases between. CDR3 in amino acids: CASSVAGQGIGTEAFF. CDR3 coding DNA: TGTGCCAGCAGCGTAGCGGGGCAGGGGATTGGGACTGAAGCTTTCTTT.

The chain combines TRBV5-5 with TRBJ1-1; TRBD1 matches 8 bases. The CDR3 is 15 residues long. J gave up 1 base and V 2 bases, and 4 bases lay outside the gene matches. Germline V lookup: CDR1 SGHKS, CDR2 YYEKEE (reference sequence). CDR3 in DNA: TGTGCCAGCAGCTTCTTTACAGGGGGGAACACTGAAGCTTTCTTT. It yields the protein CASSFFTGGNTEAFF.

This clone was recorded only once. The rearrangement links TRBV7-6 to TRBJ2-1; 13 positions match TRBD2. CDR1 SGHVS and CDR2 FNYEAQ come from the germline V gene. The CDR3 is 15 amino acids. V was pared by 4 bases and J by 4 bases, with 1 base of the junction left unmatched. The CDR3 DNA reads TGTGCCAGCAGCTCGGGACTAGCGGGGTACAATGAGCAGTTCTTC. It specifies CASSSGLAGYNEQFF.

The V call is TRBV9, the J call TRBJ2-1; maybe TRBD1 (6 bases). Germline assignment: CDR1 SGDLS and CDR2 YYNGEE. The CDR3 has 14 residues. V was trimmed by 5 bases and J by 8 bases, leaving 17 bases between them. The chain's CDR3 is CASSFGQLMDEQFF. CDR3 in DNA: TGTGCCAGCAGTTTCGGACAGTTAATGGATGAGCAGTTCTTC.